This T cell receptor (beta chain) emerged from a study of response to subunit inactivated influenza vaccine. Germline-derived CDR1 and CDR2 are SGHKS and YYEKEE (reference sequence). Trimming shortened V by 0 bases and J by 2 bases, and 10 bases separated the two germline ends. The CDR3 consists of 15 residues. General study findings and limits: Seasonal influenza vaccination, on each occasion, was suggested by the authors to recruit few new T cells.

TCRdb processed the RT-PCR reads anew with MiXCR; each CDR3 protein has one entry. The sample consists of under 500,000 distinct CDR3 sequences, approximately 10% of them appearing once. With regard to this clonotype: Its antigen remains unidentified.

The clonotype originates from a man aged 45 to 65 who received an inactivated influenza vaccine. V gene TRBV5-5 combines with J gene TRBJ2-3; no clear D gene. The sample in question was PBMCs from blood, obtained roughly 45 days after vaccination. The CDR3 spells CASSLDPTNTDTQYF. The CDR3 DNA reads TGTGCCAGCAGCTTGGATCCTACTAACACAGATACGCAGTATTTT.